This paragraph covers one TCR beta chain sequence. CDR3 length equals 15 residues. The V gene's germline CDR1 is SGHTA and CDR2 FQGNSA. The V and J ends lost 0 bases and 1 base, in that order; junction bases with no gene match: 2. This sample stems from a study of shared clonotypes between healthy human individuals. Method: immunoSEQ multiplex PCR; TCRdb's copy keeps in-frame clones and lacks some. This table holds under 1,100,000 clones, 65% to 80% found once. The receptor was isolated from a young man in good health. The specimen sequenced was memory CD4+ T cells sorted from blood. Stated subset: CD45RA-negative fraction. The chain recombines TRBV7-2 with TRBJ1-1, with 7 bases aligning to TRBD1. The CDR3 nucleotides are TGTGCCAGCAGCTTAGCCCCAGGGGGGAACACTGAAGCTTTCTTT. This sequence encodes CASSLAPGGNTEAFF.